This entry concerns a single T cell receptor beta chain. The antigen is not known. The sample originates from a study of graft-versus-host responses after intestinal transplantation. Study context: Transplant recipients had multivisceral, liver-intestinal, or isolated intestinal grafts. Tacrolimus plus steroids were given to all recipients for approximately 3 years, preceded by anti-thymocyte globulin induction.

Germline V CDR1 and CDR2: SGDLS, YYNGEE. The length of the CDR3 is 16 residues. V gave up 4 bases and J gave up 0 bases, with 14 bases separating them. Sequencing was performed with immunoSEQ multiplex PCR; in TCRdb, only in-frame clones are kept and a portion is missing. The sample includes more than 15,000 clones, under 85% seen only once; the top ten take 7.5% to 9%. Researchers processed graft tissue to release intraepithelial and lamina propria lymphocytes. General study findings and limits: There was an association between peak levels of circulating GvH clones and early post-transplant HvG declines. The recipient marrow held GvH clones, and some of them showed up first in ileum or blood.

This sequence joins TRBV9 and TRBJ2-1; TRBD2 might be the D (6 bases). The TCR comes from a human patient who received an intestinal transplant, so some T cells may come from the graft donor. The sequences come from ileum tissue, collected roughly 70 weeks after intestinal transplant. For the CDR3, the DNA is TGTGCCAGCAGCCCTGGGGCGGGGAGCTCCTACAATGAGCAGTTCTTC. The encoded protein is CASSPGAGSSYNEQFF.